Following are 10 T cell receptor beta chains from one sample sequenced in a study of cytomegalovirus exposure and HLA in healthy donors. It was with 60 Vbeta and 13 Jbeta primers that the PCR ran. Using immunoSEQ multiplex PCR, the repertoire was profiled, and TCRdb retains in-frame clones only, with some absent. The repertoire holds around 150,000 clones, 79% seen once, with less than 1.1% in the top ten. The specimen sequenced was PBMCs. Source of these receptors: a male donor in good health and CMV-seronegative.

The V gene is TRBV5-1, the J gene TRBJ2-7; 9 bases line up with TRBD1. V dropped 2 bases and J dropped 3; count of bases not matched to a gene: 9. Germline V CDR1 and CDR2: SGHRS, YFSETQ. This CDR3 has 16 residues. CDR3 sequence (DNA): TGCGCCAGCAGCTTACCGGGACAGGGAAAAATCTACGAGCAGTACTTC. Translating it yields CASSLPGQGKIYEQYF.

The chain combines TRBV4-3 with TRBJ2-7; D may be TRBD2 (6 bases). The CDR3 runs to 16 residues. The V and J ends lost 0 bases and 2 bases respectively, with 14 bases between them. The V gene's germline CDR1 is LGHNA and CDR2 YSLEER. The CDR3 nucleotides are TGCGCCAGCAGCCAAGAGGGGACTCTCGGTACCTACGAGCAGTACTTC. Amino acid sequence: CASSQEGTLGTYEQYF.

This clone was detected once. The V call is TRBV7-2, the J call TRBJ2-5, with D unresolved. This CDR3 region has 14 residues. Deletions cut 0 bases from V and 3 bases from J, with 8 bases between. Germline CDR1 reads SGHTA; CDR2 reads FQGNSA. The CDR3 reads CASSLANGKETQYF. The CDR3 nucleotides are TGTGCCAGCAGCTTAGCGAATGGCAAAGAGACCCAGTACTTC.

The rearrangement joins TRBV2 to TRBJ2-6; D is possibly TRBD1 (5 bases). With 1 base removed from V and 4 bases from J, the gap between germline ends came to 17 bases. Germline CDR1 SNHLY, CDR2 FYNNEI. The CDR3 consists of 18 residues. The CDR3 nucleotides read TGTGCCAGCAGTGAAGAGGTTGGACATCTCTTCGGGGCCAACGTCCTGACTTTC. Translated, it gives CASSEEVGHLFGANVLTF. Full variable domain (rest looked up from reference TRBV2 and TRBJ2-6): EPEVTQTPSHQVTQMGQEVILRCVPISNHLYFYWYRQILGQKVEFLVSFYNNEISEKSEIFDDQFSVERPDGSNFTLKIRSTKLEDSAMYFCASSEEVGHLFGANVLTFGAGSRLTVL.

V usage is TRBV6-5 and J usage is TRBJ2-1, with 7 bases fitting TRBD2. With V trimmed by 0 bases and J by 1 base, 0 bases remained unmatched. CDR1 and CDR2 (germline): MNHEY, SVGAGI. This CDR3 region has 15 residues. For the CDR3, the DNA is TGTGCCAGCAGTTACTCCGGGAGGTCCTACAATGAGCAGTTCTTC. Protein sequence: CASSYSGRSYNEQFF.

The rearrangement links TRBV4-1 to TRBJ2-5, with D uncertain. With 5 bases removed from V and 3 bases from J, the gap between germline ends came to 10 bases. Germline V gene lookup returns CDR1 MGHRA and CDR2 YSYEKL. The CDR3 runs 13 residues. CDR3 bases: TGCGCCAGCAGCAAGGTACAGAAAGAGACCCAGTACTTC. Residues: CASSKVQKETQYF.

This chain uses TRBV5-4 with TRBJ2-7; weak D call: TRBD1 (6 bases). Between the trimmed V and J ends, which lost 2 bases and 0 bases, there was a span of 15 bases. Germline loops: CDR1 SGHNT, CDR2 YYREEE (reference sequence). The length of the CDR3 is 16 residues. CDR3 DNA: TGTGCCAGCAGCTTTGGGGGCCAGGCCAGCTCCTACGAGCAGTACTTC. Amino acid sequence: CASSFGGQASSYEQYF.

This rearrangement joins TRBV7-8 to TRBJ1-5; D ambiguous. Germline-derived CDR1 and CDR2 are SGHVS and FQNEAQ. V gave up 0 bases and J gave up 1 base, with 7 bases separating them. CDR3 length: 15 residues. The CDR3 sequence is CASSLARRSNQPQHF. DNA for the CDR3: TGTGCCAGCAGCTTAGCGCGGCGGAGCAATCAGCCCCAGCATTTT.

This chain's CDR3 is CASSIRDRYSEQYF. The CDR3, as DNA: TGCGCCAGCAGCATCCGGGACAGGTACAGCGAGCAGTACTTC. The chain carries TRBV5-1 and TRBJ2-7; TRBD1 matches at 8 bases. This CDR3 contains 14 residues. Germline values: CDR1 SGHRS, CDR2 YFSETQ. V shed 4 bases and J 6 bases; nucleotides not matched to a gene: 9.

V and J are TRBV13 and TRBJ1-1, with a possible D match to TRBD1 (6 bases). This CDR3 region has 13 residues. V lost 1 base and J lost 7, with 10 bases in between. The germline V gene encodes CDR1 PRHDT and CDR2 FYEKMQ (reference sequence). Written as DNA, the CDR3 is TGTGCCAGCAGCTTAGACAGGGTCGGTGAAGCTTTCTTT. Translation gives CASSLDRVGEAFF. Together with reference TRBV13 and TRBJ1-1, the CDR3 gives the full variable domain: AAGVIQSPRHLIKEKRETATLKCYPIPRHDTVYWYQQGPGQDPQFLISFYEKMQSDKGSIPDRFSAQQFSDYHSELNMSSLELGDSALYFCASSLDRVGEAFFGQGTRLTVV.